These 8 T cell receptor beta chains were sequenced from one sample in a study of metastatic and nonmetastatic thyroid tumors. All patients were treatment-naive before thyroid surgery. From the PCR reads, TCRdb re-called clones with MiXCR. The sample yields approximately 7,400 clones, 30% to 35% seen once. Sample: adjacent normal tissue. Source of these receptors: a female donor with papillary thyroid cancer or a benign thyroid nodule (not recorded which). Some clones in this sample may be carry-over from other donors' samples.

The chain is built from TRBV2 and TRBJ1-2, with 7 positions matching TRBD1. This CDR3 region has 15 residues. Trimming took 6 bases from V and 4 from J; bases not matched to a gene: 11. From germline, CDR1 is SNHLY and CDR2 FYNNEI. CDR3 coding DNA: TGTGCCAGCAGCCCGCCCGGGGCAGGGGGCTATGGCTACACCTTC. Protein product: CASSPPGAGGYGYTF. Together with reference TRBV2 and TRBJ1-2, the CDR3 gives the full variable domain: EPEVTQTPSHQVTQMGQEVILRCVPISNHLYFYWYRQILGQKVEFLVSFYNNEISEKSEIFDDQFSVERPDGSNFTLKIRSTKLEDSAMYFCASSPPGAGGYGYTFGSGTRLTVV.

J is TRBJ2-5 and V is TRBV24-1; no firm D call. The V and J ends lost 4 bases and 0 bases respectively, with 8 bases between them. Germline loops: CDR1 KGHDR, CDR2 SFDVKD. The CDR3 is 14 amino acids. The DNA of the CDR3 is TGTGCCACCAGTGACCACGGTCACCAAGAGACCCAGTACTTC. Translation gives CATSDHGHQETQYF.

The sample holds a few counts of this clone. The V call is TRBV5-1, the J call TRBJ1-2; D is perhaps TRBD1 (6 bases). CDR1 SGHRS and CDR2 YFSETQ come from the germline V gene. The CDR3 runs 14 residues. The V and J ends lost 0 bases and 4 bases respectively, with 10 bases between them. CDR3 region: CASSLGQESYGYTF. The CDR3 DNA is TGCGCCAGCAGCTTGGGACAGGAGAGCTATGGCTACACCTTC.

In its sample, this clone was seen a few times. The chain links TRBV2 to TRBJ1-1; 9 nucleotides agree with TRBD1. V was clipped by 11 bases and J by 4 bases; unmatched bases: 11. This CDR3 region has 14 residues. CDR1 and CDR2 (germline): SNHLY, FYNNEI. As DNA, the CDR3 is TGTGCCTTGGGAGAGGACAGGGGAGCCACTGAAGCTTTCTTT. This codes for CALGEDRGATEAFF.

The V call is TRBV20-1, the J call TRBJ2-3; possible D gene TRBD2, 7 bases. With 4 bases removed from V and 0 bases from J, the gap between germline ends came to 20 bases. Germline V gene data show CDR1 as DFQATT and CDR2 as SNEGSKA (reference sequence). The CDR3 runs to 17 residues. CDR3 coding DNA: TGCAGTGCTACGCGGGGGCGGGCGTGCCTGAGCACAGATACGCAGTATTTT. It encodes CSATRGRACLSTDTQYF.

The rearrangement links TRBV19 to TRBJ2-3; 8 positions agree with TRBD1. V lost 7 bases and J lost 10; bases outside the gene matches: 10. Germline CDR1 reads LNHDA; CDR2 reads SQIVND (reference sequence). CDR3 length: 13 amino acids. The DNA of the CDR3 is TGTGCCAGTACTCCCAGGGGGCATGATCCGCAGTATTTT. This translates into CASTPRGHDPQYF. The complete variable domain, with remaining parts taken from reference TRBV19 and TRBJ2-3, reads DGGITQSPKYLFRKEGQNVTLSCEQNLNHDAMYWYRQDPGQGLRLIYYSQIVNDFQKGDIAEGYSVSREKKESFPLTVTSAQKNPTAFYLCASTPRGHDPQYFGPGTRLTVL.

The chain is built from TRBV6-9 and TRBJ2-3, with TRBD2 matching 8 bases. The V segment lost 2 bases and the J segment 3 bases; nucleotides outside the gene matches: 10. Germline values: CDR1 MNHGY, CDR2 SVAAGI. The CDR3 loop spans 17 amino acids. The CDR3 spells CASSYPSRLANTDTQYF. For the CDR3, the DNA is TGTGCCAGCAGTTATCCATCTCGACTAGCGAATACAGATACGCAGTATTTT.

A note on this clone: The junction departs from the called germline gene at one end, perhaps through a read error. The chain employs TRBV20-1 and TRBJ2-7; 7 positions match TRBD1. Germline CDR1 reads DFQATT; CDR2 reads SNEGSKA (reference sequence). The CDR3 sequence is 15 residues long. The CDR3 sequence: CSSRDRTGQDYEQYF. The CDR3 DNA reads as TGCAGTTCTAGAGACCGAACCGGACAGGACTACGAGCAGTACTTC.